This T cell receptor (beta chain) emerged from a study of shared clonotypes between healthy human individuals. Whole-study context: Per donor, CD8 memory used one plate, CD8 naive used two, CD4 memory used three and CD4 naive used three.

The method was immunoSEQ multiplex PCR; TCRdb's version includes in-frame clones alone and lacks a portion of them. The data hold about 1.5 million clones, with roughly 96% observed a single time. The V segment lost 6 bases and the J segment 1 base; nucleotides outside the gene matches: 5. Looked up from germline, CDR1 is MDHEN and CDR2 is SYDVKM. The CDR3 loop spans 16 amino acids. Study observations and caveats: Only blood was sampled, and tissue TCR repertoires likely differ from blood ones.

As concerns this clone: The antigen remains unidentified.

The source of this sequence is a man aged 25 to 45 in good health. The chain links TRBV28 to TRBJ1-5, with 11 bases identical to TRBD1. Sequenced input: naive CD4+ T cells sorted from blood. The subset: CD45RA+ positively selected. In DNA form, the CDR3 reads TGTGCCAGCAGCTCACGGGACAGGGGGAGCAATCAGCCCCAGCATTTT. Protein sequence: CASSSRDRGSNQPQHF.